These T cell receptor beta chains were read from a single sample in a study of cytomegalovirus exposure and HLA in healthy donors. Measured with immunoSEQ multiplex PCR; TCRdb has only the in-frame clones, and not every one. This sample has 80,000 or so clones, with about two thirds found just once. Specimen: PBMCs. These receptors were obtained from a woman in her 50s in good health and CMV-seropositive. CDR3s include the opening cysteine and the closing phenylalanine or tryptophan. The D gene is left open where the match is weak. Not all rows give a size; the values are once, few, many and, for expanded clones, a class.

TRBV12-5	-	-	TRBJ1-6	TGTGCTAGTGGGTCGGGGGACTATAATTCACCCCTCCACTTT	CASGSGDYNSPLHF
TRBV5-4	-	-	TRBJ2-2	TGTGCCAGCAGCTCGCGGGGAGAGTTCGGGGAGCTGTTTTTT	CASSSRGEFGELFF
TRBV7-9	TRBD1	few	TRBJ1-6	TGTGCCAGCAGCGGAGAGCTGGACAGGCCCTCCTATAATTCACCCCTCCACTTT	CASSGELDRPSYNSPLHF
TRBV5-1	TRBD1	-	TRBJ2-4	TGCGCCAGCAGCTCAGTGACCGGGACAGTAGGAAACATTCAGTACTTC	CASSSVTGTVGNIQYF
TRBV7-9	-	-	TRBJ1-5	TGTCCCAGCACCCCGGACAGATTTAGCAATCAGCCCCAGCATTTT	CPSTPDRFSNQPQHF
TRBV28	TRBD1	-	TRBJ1-2	TGTGCCAGCAGCACTCATACAGGGGGCCGTGGCTACACCTTC	CASSTHTGGRGYTF
TRBV7-9	-	-	TRBJ2-7	TGTGCCAGCATACGTGGGGGGAGCTCCTACGAGCAGTACTTC	CASIRGGSSYEQYF
TRBV7-9	TRBD2	once	TRBJ2-7	TGTTCCAGCAGCTTATCCACCGGGGGGTTGGTTCGCTACGAGCAGTACTTC	CSSSLSTGGLVRYEQYF
TRBV5-4	TRBD2	-	TRBJ2-1	TGTGCCAGCAGTAGGACTAGCGGGGGGGCCGGTGAGCAGTTCTTC	CASSRTSGGAGEQFF
TRBV15	TRBD1	-	TRBJ1-4	TGTGCCACCAGCAACACAGGGGCCCGAGAAAAACTGTTTTTT	CATSNTGAREKLFF
TRBV19	-	once	TRBJ1-1	TGTGCCAGCGAACTCACAGGGTCTATGAACACTGAAGCTTTCTTT	CASELTGSMNTEAFF
TRBV13	TRBD2	-	TRBJ2-2	TGTGCCAGCAGCCGTGGACTAGGGTCCGGTACCGGGGAGCTGTTTTTT	CASSRGLGSGTGELFF
TRBV7-6	-	once	TRBJ1-1	TGTGCCAGCAGCTTACAGGTGGTCAGTGAAGCTTTCTTT	CASSLQVVSEAFF
TRBV14	-	-	TRBJ1-1	TGTGCCAGCAGCAACAGCAGGGGGAACACTGAAGCTTTCTTT	CASSNSRGNTEAFF
TRBV5-5	TRBD1	-	TRBJ2-2	TGTGCCAGCAGCTTGATACAGGGGGGCGACACCGGGGAGCTGTTTTTT	CASSLIQGGDTGELFF
TRBV6-5	TRBD1	once	TRBJ2-1	TGTGCCACCTCAAAAAAGACAGGGTCGAATGAGCAGTTCTTC	CATSKKTGSNEQFF
TRBV7-8	-	few	TRBJ1-2	TGTGCCAGCAGCCCTATCAGAAGGGGATCGGGCTACACCTTC	CASSPIRRGSGYTF
TRBV5-6	-	-	TRBJ1-1	TGTGCCAGCAGCTTGGGAGGGAAGAACACTGAAGCTTTCTTT	CASSLGGKNTEAFF
TRBV5-1	-	few	TRBJ2-3	TGCGCCAGCAGCCGACACAGGGAAGGAGATACGCAGTATTTT	CASSRHREGDTQYF
TRBV19	-	-	TRBJ1-4	TGTGCCAGTAGTATACGAACAGTAGATGAAAAACTGTTTTTT	CASSIRTVDEKLFF
TRBV9	TRBD2	-	TRBJ2-2	TGTGCCAGCAGCGCCTCGGGGGGTTCCGGGGAGCTGTTTTTT	CASSASGGSGELFF
TRBV27	-	-	TRBJ2-7	TGTGCCAGCAGTGTCTACAGGGCCTCCTACGAGCAGTACTTC	CASSVYRASYEQYF
TRBV7-9	-	few	TRBJ1-2	TGTGCCAGCAGCTTTCTCGGGGAGCTTACCACCTATGGCTACACCTTC	CASSFLGELTTYGYTF
TRBV7-7	-	few	TRBJ2-2	TGTGCTACGCTAGATAACAGGGGAGGAACCGGGGAGCTGTTTTTT	CATLDNRGGTGELFF
TRBV20-1	-	few	TRBJ2-5	TGCAGTGCTAGCCAGGAGACCCAGTACTTC	CSASQETQYF
TRBV10-3	-	-	TRBJ1-6	TGTGCCATCAGCCGAGGGGAGGGGGAAGTCTATAATTCACCCCTCCACTTT	CAISRGEGEVYNSPLHF
TRBV27	TRBD1	-	TRBJ1-1	TGTGCCAGCAGTTTATTCGGGACAGGGCCCACTGAAGCTTTCTTT	CASSLFGTGPTEAFF
TRBV27	-	once	TRBJ2-1	TGTGCCAGCAGTTTATCCAGAAACAATGAGCAGTTCTTC	CASSLSRNNEQFF
TRBV4-1	-	-	TRBJ1-2	TGCGCCAGCAGCCAAGGCCAGGGTGCGAACTATGGCTACACCTTC	CASSQGQGANYGYTF
TRBV6-1	-	-	TRBJ1-5	TGTGCCAGCAGTGAAGTGGGCCAGCCCCAGCATTTT	CASSEVGQPQHF